The TCR beta chain under discussion was sequenced for a study of graft-versus-host responses after intestinal transplantation. Study at large: Multivisceral, liver-intestinal, or isolated intestinal transplants were given to recipients.

Measured with immunoSEQ multiplex PCR; TCRdb has only the in-frame clones, and not every one. This table holds 84,000 or so clones, roughly 90% found once. Broader study findings: Early post-transplant HvG declines were associated with peak circulating GvH clone levels. Allografts of one patient group, those with graft-donor T cell macrochimerism, had high graft-versus-host to host-versus-graft clonal ratios.

A remark on this clone: Its specificity is unknown.

Trimming removed 7 bases from V and 6 bases from J; junction bases left unmatched: 9. This CDR3 is 15 amino acids long. Germline V gene lookup returns CDR1 MNHNS and CDR2 SASEGT. The source is a human donor who received an intestinal transplant. Material: unstimulated CD4+ T cells sorted from spleen or lymph node cells, obtained before intestinal transplant. This chain links TRBV6-1 with TRBJ2-1; TRBD2 matches 10 bases. DNA for the CDR3: TGTGCCAGCACCGGACGGACTAGCGGTCTCAATGAGCAGTTCTTC. Translating gives CASTGRTSGLNEQFF.